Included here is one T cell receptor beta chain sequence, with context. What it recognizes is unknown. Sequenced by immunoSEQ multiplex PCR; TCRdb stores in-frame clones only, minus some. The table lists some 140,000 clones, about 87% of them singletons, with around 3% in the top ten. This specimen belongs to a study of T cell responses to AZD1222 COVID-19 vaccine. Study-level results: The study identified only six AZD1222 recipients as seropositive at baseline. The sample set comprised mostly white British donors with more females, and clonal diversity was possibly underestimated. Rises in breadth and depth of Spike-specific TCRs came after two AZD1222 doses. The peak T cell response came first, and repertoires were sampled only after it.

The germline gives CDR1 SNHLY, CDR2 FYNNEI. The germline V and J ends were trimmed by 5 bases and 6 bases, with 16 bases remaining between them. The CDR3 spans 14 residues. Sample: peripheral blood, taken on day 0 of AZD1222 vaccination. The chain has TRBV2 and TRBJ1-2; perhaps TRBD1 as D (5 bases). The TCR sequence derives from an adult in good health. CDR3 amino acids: CASSPSSSGNGYTF. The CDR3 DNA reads TGTGCCAGCAGTCCAAGCTCCTCAGGGAATGGCTACACCTTC.